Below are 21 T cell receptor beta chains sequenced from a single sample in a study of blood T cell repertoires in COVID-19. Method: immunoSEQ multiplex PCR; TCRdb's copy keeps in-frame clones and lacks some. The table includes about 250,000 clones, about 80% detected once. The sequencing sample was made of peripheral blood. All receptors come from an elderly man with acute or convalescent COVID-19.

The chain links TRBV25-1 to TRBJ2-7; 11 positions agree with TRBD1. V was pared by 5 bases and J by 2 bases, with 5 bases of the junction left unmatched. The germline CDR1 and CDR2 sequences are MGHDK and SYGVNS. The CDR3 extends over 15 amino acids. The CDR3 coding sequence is TGTGCCAGCAGTTCACCGGGACAGGGGGCCTACGAGCAGTACTTC. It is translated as CASSSPGQGAYEQYF.

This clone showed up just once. CDR3 amino acids: CASSLVSGNEQFF. The DNA of the CDR3 is TGTGCCAGCAGTTTGGTTTCGGGGAATGAGCAGTTCTTC. The chain is built from TRBV12-3 or TRBV12-4 and TRBJ2-1, with a tentative D call TRBD2 (5 bases). Trimming took off 3 bases at V and 7 bases at J, with 10 bases between the two ends. CDR3 length: 13 residues.

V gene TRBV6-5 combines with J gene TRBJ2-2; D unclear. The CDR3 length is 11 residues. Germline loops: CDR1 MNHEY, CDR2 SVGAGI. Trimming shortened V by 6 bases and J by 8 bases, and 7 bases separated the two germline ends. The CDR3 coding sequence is TGTGCCAGCAGGGAGTTGGGGGAGCTGTTTTTT. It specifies CASRELGELFF.

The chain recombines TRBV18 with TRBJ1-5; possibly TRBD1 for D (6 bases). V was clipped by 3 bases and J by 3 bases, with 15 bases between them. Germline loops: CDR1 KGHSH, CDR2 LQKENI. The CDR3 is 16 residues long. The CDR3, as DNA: TGTGCCAGCTCACCGCCGGGGGGGGCCTCCAATCAGCCCCAGCATTTT. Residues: CASSPPGGASNQPQHF.

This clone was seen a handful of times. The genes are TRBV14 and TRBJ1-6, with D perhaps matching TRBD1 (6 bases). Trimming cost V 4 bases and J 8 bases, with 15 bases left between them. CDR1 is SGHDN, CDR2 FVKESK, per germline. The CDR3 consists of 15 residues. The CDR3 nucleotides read TGTGCCAGCAGCCGAACGGGACACCAGGATTCACCCCTCCACTTT. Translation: CASSRTGHQDSPLHF.

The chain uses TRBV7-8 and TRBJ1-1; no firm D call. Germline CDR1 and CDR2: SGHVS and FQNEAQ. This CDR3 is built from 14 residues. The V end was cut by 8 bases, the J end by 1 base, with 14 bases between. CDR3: CASLPTPRNTEAFF. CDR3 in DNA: TGTGCCAGCCTACCCACCCCCCGGAACACTGAAGCTTTCTTT.

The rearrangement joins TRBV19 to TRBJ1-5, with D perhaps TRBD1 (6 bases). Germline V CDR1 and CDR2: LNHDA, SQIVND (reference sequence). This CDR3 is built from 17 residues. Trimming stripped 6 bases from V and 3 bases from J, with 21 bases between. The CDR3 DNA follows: TGTGCCAGTAGCCCTCTATTAGACAGGACCTCCAATCAGCCCCAGCATTTT. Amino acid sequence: CASSPLLDRTSNQPQHF.

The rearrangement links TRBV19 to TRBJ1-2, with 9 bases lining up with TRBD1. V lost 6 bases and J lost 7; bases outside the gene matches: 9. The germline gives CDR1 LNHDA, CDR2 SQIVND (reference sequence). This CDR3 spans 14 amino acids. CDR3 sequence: CASRTGTGWSGYTF. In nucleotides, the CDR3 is TGTGCCAGTAGAACCGGGACAGGGTGGAGTGGCTACACCTTC.

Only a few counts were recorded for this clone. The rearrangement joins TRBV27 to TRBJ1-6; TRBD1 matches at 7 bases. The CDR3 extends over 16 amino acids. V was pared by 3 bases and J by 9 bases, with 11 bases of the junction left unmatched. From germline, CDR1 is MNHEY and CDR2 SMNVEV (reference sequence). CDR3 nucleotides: TGTGCCAGCAGTTTGGCAGGGGGTCTTGGGGCTTCACCCCTCCACTTT. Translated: CASSLAGGLGASPLHF.

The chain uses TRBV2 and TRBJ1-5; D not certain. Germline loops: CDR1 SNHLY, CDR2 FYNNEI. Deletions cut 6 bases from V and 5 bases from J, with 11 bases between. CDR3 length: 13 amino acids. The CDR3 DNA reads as TGTGCCAGCAGAAGACATTCCGATCAGCCCCAGCATTTT. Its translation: CASRRHSDQPQHF.

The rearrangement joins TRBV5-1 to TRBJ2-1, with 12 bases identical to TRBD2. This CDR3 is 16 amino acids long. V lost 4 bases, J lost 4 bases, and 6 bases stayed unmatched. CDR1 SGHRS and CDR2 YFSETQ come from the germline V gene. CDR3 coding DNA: TGCGCCAGCAGCACGACTAGCGGGAGCGGGTACAATGAGCAGTTCTTC. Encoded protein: CASSTTSGSGYNEQFF.

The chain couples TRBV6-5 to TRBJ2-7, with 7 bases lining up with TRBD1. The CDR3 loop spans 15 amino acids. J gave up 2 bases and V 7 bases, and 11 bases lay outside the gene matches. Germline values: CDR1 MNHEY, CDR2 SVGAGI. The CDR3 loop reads CASTFSGTAPYEQYF. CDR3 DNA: TGTGCCAGCACCTTCTCCGGGACAGCCCCCTACGAGCAGTACTTC.

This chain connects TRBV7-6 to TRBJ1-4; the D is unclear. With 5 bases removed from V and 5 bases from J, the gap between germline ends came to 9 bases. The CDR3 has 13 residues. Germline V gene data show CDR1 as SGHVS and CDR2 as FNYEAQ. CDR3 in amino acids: CASSARLNEKLFF. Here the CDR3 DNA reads TGTGCCAGCAGCGCCCGGTTAAATGAAAAACTGTTTTTT. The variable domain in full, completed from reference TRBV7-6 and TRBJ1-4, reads GAGVSQSPRYKVTKRGQDVALRCDPISGHVSLYWYRQALGQGPEFLTYFNYEAQQDKSGLPNDRFSAERPEGSISTLTIQRTEQRDSAMYRCASSARLNEKLFFGSGTQLSVL.

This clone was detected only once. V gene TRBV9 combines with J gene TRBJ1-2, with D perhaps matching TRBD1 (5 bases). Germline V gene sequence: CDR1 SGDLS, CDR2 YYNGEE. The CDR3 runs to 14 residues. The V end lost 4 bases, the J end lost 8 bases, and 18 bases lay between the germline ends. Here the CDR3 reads CASSLTIRGGGYTF. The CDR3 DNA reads TGTGCCAGCAGCCTAACAATTAGGGGAGGAGGCTACACCTTC. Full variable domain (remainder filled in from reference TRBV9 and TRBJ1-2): DSGVTQTPKHLITATGQRVTLRCSPRSGDLSVYWYQQSLDQGLQFLIQYYNGEERAKGNILERFSAQQFPDLHSELNLSSLELGDSALYFCASSLTIRGGGYTFGSGTRLTVV.

CDR3 protein: CSASRSRGREQYF. For the CDR3, the DNA is TGCAGTGCTAGTCGCAGCAGGGGGCGCGAGCAGTACTTC. The chain has TRBV20-1 and TRBJ2-7; 8 bases fit TRBD1. Trimming cost V 3 bases and J 6 bases; bases outside gene matches: 7. This CDR3 is 13 amino acids long. CDR1 is DFQATT, CDR2 SNEGSKA, per germline (reference sequence).

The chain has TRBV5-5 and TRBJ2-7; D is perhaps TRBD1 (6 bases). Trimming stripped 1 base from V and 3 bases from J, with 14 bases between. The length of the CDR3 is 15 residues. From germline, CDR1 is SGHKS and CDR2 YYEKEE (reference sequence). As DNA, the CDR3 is TGTGCCAGCAGCTTGTCAGGACAGTCGGGCTACGAGCAGTACTTC. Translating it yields CASSLSGQSGYEQYF. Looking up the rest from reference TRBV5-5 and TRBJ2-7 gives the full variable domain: DAGVTQSPTHLIKTRGQQVTLRCSPISGHKSVSWYQQVLGQGPQFIFQYYEKEERGRGNFPDRFSARQFPNYSSELNVNALLLGDSALYLCASSLSGQSGYEQYFGPGTRLTVT.

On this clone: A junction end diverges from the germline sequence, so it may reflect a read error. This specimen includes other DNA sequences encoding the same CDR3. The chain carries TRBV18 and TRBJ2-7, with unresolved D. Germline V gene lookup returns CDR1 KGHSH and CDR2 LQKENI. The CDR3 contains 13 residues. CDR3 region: CASSPLSSYEQYF. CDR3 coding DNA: TGTGCCAGCTCGCCACTATCCTCCTACGAGCAGTACTTC. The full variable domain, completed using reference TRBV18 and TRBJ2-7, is NAGVMQNPRHLVRRRGQEARLRCSPMKGHSHVYWYRQLPEEGLKFMVYLQKENIIDESGMPKERFSAEFPKEGPSILRIQQVVRGDSAAYFCASSPLSSYEQYFGPGTRLTVT.

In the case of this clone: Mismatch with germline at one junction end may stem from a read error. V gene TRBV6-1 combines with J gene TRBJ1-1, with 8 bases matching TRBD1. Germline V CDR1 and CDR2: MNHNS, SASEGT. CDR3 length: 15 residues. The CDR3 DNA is TGTGTCAGCAGTGAATGGACAGGGCCTGGGACTGAAGCTTTCTTT. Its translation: CVSSEWTGPGTEAFF.

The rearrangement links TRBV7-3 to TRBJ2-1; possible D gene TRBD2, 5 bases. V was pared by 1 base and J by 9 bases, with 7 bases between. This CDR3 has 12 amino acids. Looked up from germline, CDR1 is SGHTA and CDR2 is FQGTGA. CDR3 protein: CASSLNGIEQFF. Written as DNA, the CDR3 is TGTGCCAGCAGCTTAAACGGGATTGAGCAGTTCTTC.

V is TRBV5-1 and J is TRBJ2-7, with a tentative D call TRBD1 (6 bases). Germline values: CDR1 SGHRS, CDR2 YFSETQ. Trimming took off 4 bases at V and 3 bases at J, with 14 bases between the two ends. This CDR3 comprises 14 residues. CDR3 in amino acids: CASSPGHGVYEQYF. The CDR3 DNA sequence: TGCGCCAGCAGCCCGGGACACGGCGTCTACGAGCAGTACTTC.

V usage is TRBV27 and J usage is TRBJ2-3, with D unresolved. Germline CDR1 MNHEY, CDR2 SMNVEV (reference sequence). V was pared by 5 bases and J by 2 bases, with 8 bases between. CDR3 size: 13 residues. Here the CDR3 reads CASSPQSTDTQYF. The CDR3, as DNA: TGTGCCAGCAGTCCACAGTCCACAGATACGCAGTATTTT.